This T cell receptor beta chain stems from a study of CD8+ T cells in alopecia areata. The overall study: People stayed on tofacitinib for 6 to 18 months, then stopped the drug for 6 months.

Reverse transcription of extracted RNA yielded cDNA, which provided the sequencing template. Profiling relied on immunoSEQ multiplex PCR, and the TCRdb table lists in-frame clones only, not all of them. The sample consists of about 210,000 clones, under 75% of them appearing once. Treatment denoted: oral pan-JAK inhibitor, 5-10 mg twice daily. Alopecia areata patients provided lesional scalp punch biopsies and peripheral blood, both collected for the study. CDR1 is MNHEY, CDR2 SMNVEV, per germline (reference sequence). V shed 6 bases and J shed 0 bases, with 7 bases lying between them. The CDR3 sequence is 13 residues long. In this sample, this clone turned up once.

The TCR originated in a human donor with alopecia areata. The chain combines TRBV27 with TRBJ2-3; D is unclear. This material consisted of CD4+ T cells sorted from blood, taken at week 4, from a patient treated with tofacitinib. CDR3 bases: TGTGCCAGCAGATTCGGCAGCACAGATACGCAGTATTTT. Its translation: CASRFGSTDTQYF.